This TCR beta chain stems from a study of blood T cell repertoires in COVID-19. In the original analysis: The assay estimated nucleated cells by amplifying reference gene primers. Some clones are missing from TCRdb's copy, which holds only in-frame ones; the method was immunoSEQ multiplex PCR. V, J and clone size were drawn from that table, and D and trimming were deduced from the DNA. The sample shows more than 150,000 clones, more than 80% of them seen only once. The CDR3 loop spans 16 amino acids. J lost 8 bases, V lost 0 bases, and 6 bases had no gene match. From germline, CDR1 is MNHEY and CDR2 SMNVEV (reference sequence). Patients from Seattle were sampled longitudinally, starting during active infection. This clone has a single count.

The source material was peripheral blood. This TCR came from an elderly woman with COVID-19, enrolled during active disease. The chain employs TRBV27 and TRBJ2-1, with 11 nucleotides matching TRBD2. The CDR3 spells CASSLSRLAGGYEQFF. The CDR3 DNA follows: TGTGCCAGCAGTTTATCGCGGCTAGCGGGGGGTTATGAGCAGTTCTTC.